A single sample gave rise to the 30 T cell receptor beta chains below, sequenced in a study of cytomegalovirus exposure and HLA in healthy donors. The PCR had 60 Vbeta and 13 Jbeta primers. Clones were sequenced by immunoSEQ multiplex PCR, and TCRdb holds only the in-frame ones, with some missing. Its clone listing holds over 80,000 clones. Material for sequencing was PBMCs. These receptors originate from a girl aged 5-17 years in good health and CMV-seropositive.

The gene calls are TRBV5-6 and TRBJ1-5, with D perhaps matching TRBD1 (5 bases). This CDR3 has 13 amino acids. Germline assignment: CDR1 SGHDT and CDR2 YYEEEE. Deletions cut 0 bases from V and 6 bases from J, with 7 bases between. The chain's CDR3 is CASSLAGGQPQHF. DNA for the CDR3: TGTGCCAGCAGCTTGGCCGGGGGTCAGCCCCAGCATTTT. The full variable domain, rest sourced from reference TRBV5-6 and TRBJ1-5, is DAGVTQSPTHLIKTRGQQVTLRCSPKSGHDTVSWYQQALGQGPQFIFQYYEEEERQRGNFPDRFSGHQFPNYSSELNVNALLLGDSALYLCASSLAGGQPQHFGDGTRLSIL.

The chain recombines TRBV30 with TRBJ1-2; TRBD1 agrees at 8 bases. Germline V gene lookup returns CDR1 GTSNPN and CDR2 SVGIG (reference sequence). The CDR3 is made up of 14 amino acids. The ends lost 2 bases at V and 8 bases at J; junction bases unmatched: 10. The CDR3 spells CAWSRTGSVKGYTF. CDR3 DNA sequence: TGTGCCTGGAGTAGGACAGGGAGCGTTAAAGGCTACACCTTC.

This chain joins TRBV6-1 and TRBJ2-3, with 11 bases lining up with TRBD2. CDR1 is MNHNS, CDR2 SASEGT, per germline. V trimming: 3 bases; J trimming: 8 bases; junction bases outside the gene matches: 10. The CDR3 extends over 16 amino acids. The CDR3 bases are TGTGCCAGCAGTGAGCTTAGCGGGGGGGTGGGAGGTACGCAGTATTTT. Protein sequence: CASSELSGGVGGTQYF.

As for this clone: This sample includes further DNA sequences coding for the same CDR3. The chain recombines TRBV13 with TRBJ2-3; TRBD1 matches 12 bases. CDR1 PRHDT and CDR2 FYEKMQ come from the germline V gene (reference sequence). The CDR3 sequence is 18 residues long. After removal of 0 bases from V and 3 bases from J, the junction contained 7 bases not matched to a gene. CDR3 bases: TGTGCCAGCAGCTTAGGAGGGACAGGGGGCGCGATGACAGATACGCAGTATTTT. Translation gives CASSLGGTGGAMTDTQYF.

The chain has TRBV6-5 and TRBJ2-5; the match to TRBD1 covers 7 bases. The CDR3 contains 15 residues. Germline CDR1 and CDR2: MNHEY and SVGAGI. The ends lost 6 bases at V and 3 bases at J; junction bases unmatched: 10. CDR3 sequence (DNA): TGTGCCAGCAGCCACAGGACAGGCCTAGAAGAGACCCAGTACTTC. As protein: CASSHRTGLEETQYF.

DNA of the CDR3: TGTGCCAGCAGCCCGTTAGGAGGAGCCCAAGAGACCCAGTACTTC. Amino acids: CASSPLGGAQETQYF. The V and J genes are TRBV7-7 and TRBJ2-5, with a weak D call TRBD2 (5 bases). The germline V gene has CDR1 SSHAT and CDR2 FNYEAQ (reference sequence). This CDR3 contains 15 residues. V was pared by 5 bases and J by 1 base, with 14 bases between.

As regards this clone: The sample has other DNA sequences that encode this CDR3 too. This CDR3 is CASSARGRDTIYF. The CDR3, as DNA: TGTGCCAGCAGCGCCAGGGGGCGGGACACCATATATTTT. This chain links TRBV7-2 with TRBJ1-3; 8 nucleotides match TRBD1. V trimming: 5 bases; J trimming: 8 bases; junction bases outside the gene matches: 5. In germline, CDR1 is SGHTA, CDR2 FQGNSA. The CDR3 spans 13 residues. The whole variable domain, filled in from reference TRBV7-2 and TRBJ1-3, reads GAGVSQSPSNKVTEKGKDVELRCDPISGHTALYWYRQSLGQGLEFLIYFQGNSAPDKSGLPSDRFSAERTGGSVSTLTIQRTQQEDSAVYLCASSARGRDTIYFGEGSWLTVV.

Here the CDR3 reads CASSSRLAGGTNTGELFF. CDR3 bases: TGTGCCAGCAGCTCCCGACTAGCGGGGGGCACGAACACCGGGGAGCTGTTTTTT. The V gene is TRBV9, the J gene TRBJ2-2, with 13 bases lining up with TRBD2. J gave up 0 bases and V 4 bases, and 6 bases lay outside the gene matches. The CDR3 is 18 amino acids. Germline loops: CDR1 SGDLS, CDR2 YYNGEE.

The rearrangement links TRBV15 to TRBJ2-7; perhaps TRBD2 as D (6 bases). Germline V gene sequence: CDR1 LNHNV, CDR2 YYDKDF (reference sequence). V was cut by 3 bases and J by 3 bases, with 9 bases left in between. The CDR3 contains 13 residues. In DNA form, the CDR3 reads TGTGCCACCAGCAGGTGGGGGGACTACGAGCAGTACGTC. It yields the protein CATSRWGDYEQYV.

Written as DNA, the CDR3 is TGTGCCAGCAGCCCAGGGGGCGGTCGATACTTC. Translating it yields CASSPGGGRYF. The chain couples TRBV7-9 to TRBJ2-7, with 8 bases lining up with TRBD1. Germline assignment: CDR1 SEHNR and CDR2 FQNEAQ (reference sequence). The CDR3 has 11 residues. V dropped 5 bases and J dropped 13; count of bases not matched to a gene: 7.

The chain carries TRBV4-3 and TRBJ2-5; tentative D call: TRBD1 (5 bases). The J call could be wrong; TRBJ2-7 is a better fit for the DNA end. The germline V gene encodes CDR1 LGHNA and CDR2 YSLEER. CDR3 length: 14 amino acids. In DNA form, the CDR3 reads TGCGCCAGCAGCCCAGGGTACGCGGACTACGAGCAGTACTTC. The encoded protein is CASSPGYADYEQYF.

This sequence joins TRBV5-6 and TRBJ2-4; 7 bases fit TRBD1. V lost 1 base and J lost 6; bases outside the gene matches: 4. Per germline, CDR1 SGHDT and CDR2 YYEEEE. The CDR3 runs 14 residues. The CDR3 is CASSLMAGGNIQYF. The CDR3 DNA sequence: TGTGCCAGCAGCTTGATGGCAGGGGGAAACATTCAGTACTTC.

On this clone itself: Sequence at one end of the junction differs from germline and may be a read error. Other DNA sequences in this specimen translate into the identical CDR3. The chain employs TRBV30 and TRBJ1-6; 7 bases line up with TRBD1. The CDR3 is made up of 17 amino acids. CDR1 and CDR2 (germline): GTSNPN, SVGIG (reference sequence). The CDR3 loop reads CACRNRGAGSYNSPLHF. The CDR3 DNA follows: TGTGCCTGTAGGAACAGGGGAGCAGGGTCCTATAATTCACCCCTACACTTT.

This chain joins TRBV12-5 and TRBJ1-5; 7 nucleotides match TRBD1. The J segment lost 7 bases and the V segment lost 4 bases, leaving 7 bases of the junction unmatched. Germline V lookup: CDR1 LGHNT, CDR2 FRNRAP. This CDR3 is 14 amino acids long. Written as DNA, the CDR3 is TGTGCTAGTGGTTGGTCGACAGGGAGGCAGCCCCAGCATTTT. Translating it yields CASGWSTGRQPQHF. Filled out from reference TRBV12-5 and TRBJ1-5, the complete variable domain reads DARVTQTPRHKVTEMGQEVTMRCQPILGHNTVFWYRQTMMQGLELLAYFRNRAPLDDSGMPKDRFSAEMPDATLATLKIQPSEPRDSAVYFCASGWSTGRQPQHFGDGTRLSIL.

CDR3 DNA sequence: TGTGCCAGCAGCCAGGGGTCGGGCACTGAAGCTTTCTTT. This translates into CASSQGSGTEAFF. V is TRBV7-3 and J is TRBJ1-1, with a possible D match to TRBD1 (6 bases). The CDR3 has 13 amino acids. CDR1 is SGHTA and CDR2 is FQGTGA in the germline V gene. Trimming shortened V by 5 bases and J by 4 bases, and 11 bases separated the two germline ends.

The chain is built from TRBV4-2 and TRBJ2-1; no clear D gene. Germline V CDR1 and CDR2: LGHNA, YNFKEQ. V gave up 1 base and J gave up 7 bases, with 5 bases separating them. This CDR3 has 12 amino acids. CDR3 DNA: TGTGCCAGCAGCCAAGCTAAGAATGAGCAGTTCTTC. This codes for CASSQAKNEQFF.

The chain combines TRBV4-1 with TRBJ1-5, with TRBD1 matching 7 bases. This CDR3 contains 15 residues. The V and J ends lost 4 bases and 5 bases, in that order; junction bases with no gene match: 8. CDR1 MGHRA and CDR2 YSYEKL come from the germline V gene. The CDR3 reads CASSLQGSGHQPQHF. The CDR3 DNA reads TGCGCCAGCAGCCTACAGGGGTCCGGGCATCAGCCCCAGCATTTT.

V gene TRBV27 combines with J gene TRBJ1-3, with D possibly matching TRBD1 (5 bases). This CDR3 spans 15 amino acids. V lost 4 bases to trimming and J lost 8 bases, with 18 bases between them. Germline CDR1 MNHEY, CDR2 SMNVEV (reference sequence). For the CDR3, the DNA is TGTGCCAGCAGTTCCCACCGGGGGGGGTCGGACACCATATATTTT. Translating it yields CASSSHRGGSDTIYF.

The chain recombines TRBV5-6 with TRBJ2-1; D unresolved. CDR1 SGHDT and CDR2 YYEEEE come from the germline V gene. The CDR3 contains 14 residues. V lost 4 bases and J lost 4, with 12 bases in between. Here the CDR3 DNA reads TGTGCCAGCAGCATCACAGCAGAGTACAATGAGCAGTTCTTC. This codes for CASSITAEYNEQFF.

V gene TRBV27 combines with J gene TRBJ2-5, with D perhaps TRBD2 (6 bases). The DNA matches TRBJ2-7 better at its end, which makes the J call doubtful. Germline V lookup: CDR1 MNHEY, CDR2 SMNVEV (reference sequence). The CDR3 length is 15 residues. The CDR3 reads CASSLEGGPPYEQYF. In DNA, the CDR3 is TGTGCCAGCAGTTTAGAAGGAGGGCCTCCCTACGAGCAGTACTTC.

J is TRBJ1-1 and V is TRBV6-5; perhaps TRBD1 as D (5 bases). The CDR3 length is 12 residues. The germline V gene has CDR1 MNHEY and CDR2 SVGAGI. V shed 4 bases and J shed 7 bases, with 10 bases lying between them. CDR3 protein: CASSSIQGEAFF. The CDR3, as DNA: TGTGCCAGCAGTTCCATCCAGGGTGAAGCTTTCTTT.

The J gene is TRBJ1-5, the V gene TRBV10-1, with a tentative D call TRBD1 (5 bases). The V end lost 5 bases, the J end lost 1 base, and 12 bases lay between the germline ends. Germline loops: CDR1 WNHNN, CDR2 SYGVQD (reference sequence). The CDR3 sequence is 15 residues long. CDR3 amino acids: CASSHRKVSNQPQHF. The CDR3 DNA is TGCGCCAGCAGTCACAGGAAGGTGAGCAATCAGCCCCAGCATTTT.

The chain carries TRBV5-6 and TRBJ2-7; a possible D gene is TRBD2 (5 bases). The germline V and J ends were trimmed by 0 bases and 2 bases, with 6 bases remaining between them. CDR1 and CDR2 from the germline V gene are SGHDT and YYEEEE. This CDR3 contains 13 residues. The CDR3 DNA reads TGTGCCAGCAGCTTGGCTAGCACCTACGAGCAGTACTTC. It yields the protein CASSLASTYEQYF.

The chain has TRBV5-7 and TRBJ2-4; D not resolved. TRBV5-7 is placed among ORFs of uncertain function. Trimming removed 6 bases from V and 0 bases from J, with 19 bases in between. This CDR3 has 17 residues. The CDR3 reads CASILLQETLAKNIQYF. CDR3 nucleotide sequence: TGTGCCAGCATCCTCTTGCAGGAAACTTTAGCCAAAAACATTCAGTACTTC.

The chain uses TRBV18 and TRBJ2-7, with TRBD2 as a possible D gene (5 bases). CDR3 length: 14 amino acids. Germline assignment: CDR1 KGHSH and CDR2 LQKENI. Trimming pared 3 bases from V and 5 bases from J, leaving 14 bases between. CDR3 bases: TGTGCCAGCTCACCCCCCCGTGGGCGGGACGAGCAGTACTTC. Translating it yields CASSPPRGRDEQYF.

This chain joins TRBV19 and TRBJ1-5; 7 bases agree with TRBD1. V lost 3 bases and J lost 2; bases outside the gene matches: 7. The V gene's germline CDR1 is LNHDA and CDR2 SQIVND (reference sequence). The CDR3 covers 16 residues. CDR3 in DNA: TGTGCCAGTAGTATGGTCCGGACAGGAGGCAATCAGCCCCAGCATTTT. This encodes CASSMVRTGGNQPQHF.

For this clone: Compared with germline, one end of the junction differs, possibly owing to a read error. The chain combines TRBV10-3 with TRBJ2-1, with D maybe TRBD2 (7 bases). The CDR3 loop spans 17 amino acids. CDR1 is ENHRY, CDR2 SYGVKD, per germline. CDR3: CAIGGAVGGSSDNEQFF. CDR3 DNA: TGTGCCATCGGGGGGGCCGTCGGGGGTAGCTCCGACAATGAGCAGTTCTTC.

The genes are TRBV4-2 and TRBJ2-2; no definite D call. From germline, CDR1 is LGHNA and CDR2 YNFKEQ. Trimming took 1 base from V and 0 from J, leaving 3 bases between them. This CDR3 contains 14 residues. The CDR3 region is CASSQVTNTGELFF. Written as DNA, the CDR3 is TGTGCCAGCAGCCAAGTTACGAACACCGGGGAGCTGTTTTTT.

The chain recombines TRBV30 with TRBJ2-6; 7 bases are shared with TRBD1. The CDR3 consists of 17 residues. Germline V lookup: CDR1 GTSNPN, CDR2 SVGIG (reference sequence). With 4 bases clipped from V and 0 bases from J, the junction kept 9 bases outside the gene matches. The CDR3 DNA reads as TGTGCCTGGATCCCCGGGACAGCCTACTCTGGGGCCAACGTCCTGACTTTC. Translated, it gives CAWIPGTAYSGANVLTF.

This chain connects TRBV9 to TRBJ2-3; TRBD2 aligns across 8 bases. CDR3 length: 18 amino acids. The V gene end was trimmed by 0 bases and the J gene end by 3 bases; junction bases not matched to a gene: 12. Germline V gene lookup returns CDR1 SGDLS and CDR2 YYNGEE. This CDR3 is CASSVGGTGGGPTDTQYF. CDR3 DNA: TGTGCCAGCAGCGTAGGGGGAACGGGGGGGGGCCCTACAGATACGCAGTATTTT.